Here is one T cell receptor (beta chain) with its context. As yet, its antigen is unknown. The V end was cut by 0 bases, the J end by 0 bases, with 6 bases between. The CDR3 runs 15 residues. CDR1 is SGHDN, CDR2 FVKESK, per germline. The data are from a study of identical twins. Study-wide results and caveats: Beta clonotypes that were abundant in cord blood contained fewer insertions, a pattern absent from memory repertoires. Among out-of-frame alpha sequences shared by twins, low generation probability occurred in excess.

With template switching, a universal primer site was added, and the cDNA carried unique molecular identifiers. TCRdb passed the 5' RACE reads through MiXCR, listing each CDR3 protein once. The data contain hundreds of thousands of distinct CDR3 sequences, approximately 13% of them singletons. The same data also contributed to another study, on yellow fever vaccine responses in identical twins. Turning to that study: Vaccine T cell responses of twins reportedly seemed partly convergent and partly personalized.

Sequenced: PBMCs. The V and J genes are TRBV14 and TRBJ1-3; D unresolved. The receptor comes from a woman between 18 and 29 years old in good health. The CDR3 DNA follows: TGTGCCAGCAGCCAAGAAGGTTTCTCTGGAAACACCATATATTTT. Protein product: CASSQEGFSGNTIYF.